The clone carrying this T cell receptor (beta chain) was counted only a few times. Its antigen is as yet unknown. The CDR3 is 17 amino acids. Per germline, CDR1 MDHEN and CDR2 SYDVKM. Trimming removed 1 base from V and 4 bases from J; junction bases left unmatched: 12. These data come from a study of T cell repertoires in cytomegalovirus infection. For the study at large: Evidence of both CMV infection and a matching HLA type came from public TCR beta signatures. Study-level results: Based on cumulative public TCR beta family frequency, carriers of CMV plus the relevant HLA were identified.

Using its own MiXCR run on the reads, TCRdb lists one record per CDR3 protein. The sample consists of tens of thousands of distinct CDR3 sequences, around 21% of them appearing once. The origin of this receptor is a human donor in good health (CMV status not recorded). Some clones in this sample may be carry-over from other donors' samples. The starting material was CD8+ T cells from cultured PBMCs, obtained from culture after CMV antigen stimulation. The chain has TRBV28 and TRBJ1-2; 7 bases are a match to TRBD1. CDR3 amino acids: CASSLFRRGRGSYGYTF. In nucleotides, the CDR3 is TGTGCCAGCAGTTTATTTAGGAGGGGGCGCGGGAGCTATGGCTACACCTTC.